The clone carrying this T cell receptor (beta chain) was counted a few times. As yet, its antigen is unknown. The sample comes from a study of T cells after yellow fever vaccination. Study details: Some fractions had low cell numbers, and these were prepared with SMART-Seq v4 Ultra Low Input.

Study-wide points: Reappearance after the booster was observed for most primary-vaccination clones (about 97% CD4, about 85% CD8).

Between the trimmed V and J ends, which lost 7 bases and 3 bases, there was a span of 13 bases. The length of the CDR3 is 13 residues. Germline V gene sequence: CDR1 MNHEY, CDR2 SMNVEV (reference sequence). Template switching with 5'RACE generated the TCR cDNA and added a universal primer site and UMIs. TCRdb re-derived calls from the 5' RACE reads in MiXCR, one entry per CDR3 protein. The sample holds nearly 550,000 distinct CDR3 sequences, roughly a fifth seen once. Sequencing used PBMCs, obtained 15 days after the yellow fever booster vaccination. The chain couples TRBV27 to TRBJ2-7; the D gene is possibly TRBD2 (5 bases). This sequence was found in a man aged 30 to 45 who received the YFV17D yellow fever vaccine. The CDR3 bases are TGTGCCAGCACCCCATACGAGGGCTACGAGCAGTACTTC. This encodes CASTPYEGYEQYF.